This note documents a single T cell receptor (beta chain) sequence. The antigen it recognizes is unknown. Nothing much larger sits one base from this clone, and base qualities are not available. According to the study, the label for this sample's treatment or condition signals: live attenuated yellow fever vaccine strain. Two biological replicates of bulk PBMCs were collected at each blood-draw timepoint. A standard Ficoll-Paque protocol was used to isolate PBMCs from peripheral blood. TriZol was used to extract RNA from bulk PBMCs, CD4 and CD8 fractions, and dextramer-positive and dextramer-negative fractions. This entry comes from a study of T cells after yellow fever vaccination (dated by TCRdb to about 2019). In terms of the full investigation: Libraries from fractions with low cell numbers were prepared with the SMART-Seq v4 Ultra Low Input RNA kit. To track T-cell clones before and after primary and booster YFV17D yellow fever vaccination, bulk TCR alpha and beta repertoires were sequenced longitudinally. Two healthy male donors, one aged 18 to 29 and one aged 30 to 40 years, were included in the cohort. Blood was collected at multiple timepoints before and after primary and secondary immunization, and bulk PBMC replicates and cell subsets were isolated. What the authors observed across the whole study: The study included only two donors, which limits how far the findings can be generalized. The secondary T-cell response was weaker than the primary response but faster, peaking on day 5 instead of day 15. Because abundant contaminating clonotypes from the bulk population could be contained in FACS-sorted repertoires, computational filtering was required. A small share of clonotypes occurred in both CD4 and CD8 compartments, likely arising from convergent recombination. After the booster, most of the clones that had expanded following primary vaccination were detected again (about 95% of CD4 and around 90% of CD8), which suggests that memory was broadly maintained.

The CDR3 numbers 13 residues from cysteine through phenylalanine. CDR3 DNA is the only sequence kept; it has 39 bases, read in frame from the first base. TCR cDNA was synthesized by 5'RACE template switching, which introduced a universal primer site and unique molecular identifiers. Priming of cDNA synthesis was performed from both the TCR alpha and TCR beta constant segments. Library amplification involved two PCR steps, and the second step added sample barcodes and sequencing adapters. Sequencing of libraries was performed on Illumina HiSeq 2500 (2x100 bp) or NovaSeq (2x150 bp). As for the original processing: MIGEC was used to demultiplex reads and collapse the reads into UMI consensus sequences, and MiXCR was used for V(D)J alignment. Using edgeR on replicate PBMC samples, clonotypes were called vaccine-responding if FDR was below 0.01 and the log2 fold change was above 5 up to day 15. Each bulk clonotype was labeled CD4 or CD8 based on which sequenced repertoire, CD4 or CD8, contained the clonotype at higher abundance. TCRdb handled the public reads itself, with Q25 trimming in fastp and clone calling in MiXCR, and kept productive beta chains. Rows matching on CDR3 protein sequence are summarized as one entry with the most common DNA and genes. The V and J calls here are based on TCRdb, not the publication. This sample lists 450,000 to 550,000 distinct CDR3 sequences; around 21% were detected once. The ten largest clones capture more than 13% of the sample.

This TCR came from a man aged 25 to 40 who received the YFV17D yellow fever vaccine. The chain is encoded by TRBV21-1 joined to TRBJ2-7; the table's D gene call, TRBD1, was not cross checked with the DNA. TRBV21-1 is a recognized pseudogene. Specimen: PBMCs, collected 15 days after the yellow fever booster vaccination. At the DNA level, the sequence is TGTGCCAGCAGCACTCACAGGGCCTACGAGCAGTACTTC. It encodes CASSTHRAYEQYF.